The text below deals with one T cell receptor (beta chain). This clonotype was detected a few times. Its binding antigen is unknown. It has no much larger one-base neighbor in the sample; base qualities were not kept. The sample originates from a study of blood T cells in healthy people across ages (dated by TCRdb to the mid-2010s). About the full investigation: In model experiments, roughly one uniquely barcoded TCR beta cDNA molecule per two T cells was captured by template switching. Age-related changes in TCR beta repertoire diversity were measured in the study by deep sequencing normalized with unique cDNA molecular identifiers. Four age groups were formed from the donors: young (average 16 years), middle-aged (approximately 40), aged (62) and long-lived (less than 85). To avoid experimental bias, donors of different ages were spread randomly across the sequencing lanes. Two additional independent replicas of 1 million unique cDNA reads from the same blood draw were analyzed for two donors (one aged 18 to 29 and one aged 80 or older). What the work shows at the level of the full study, not this receptor alone: Compared with the aged group, more naive CD4+ T cells, fewer expanded clones and increased TCR diversity were shown by the long-lived group, suggesting age selection. Because donor CMV infection status was unknown, age-related changes in expanded clonotypes were potentially confounded. Total diversity estimates from one million sequenced T cells were considered lower bounds and underestimates. Because profiling used bulk unsorted PBMCs, naive and antigen-experienced compartments could not be compared conclusively. A strong correlation was found between observed TCR beta diversity and the percentage of naive T cells measured by flow cytometry. As age increased, observed TCR beta diversity per million T cells dropped in a roughly linear way, and a significant reduction was already evident by age 40.

Taken from cysteine to phenylalanine, the CDR3 has 15 residues. Only the CDR3 DNA is retained, 45 bases long and in frame from the first base. V gives up 0 bases and J gives up 11 bases, and the segment between their germline ends measures 19 bases. From the germline V gene (reference sequence), CDR1 is PRHDT and CDR2 is FYEKMQ. The 40 or so donors, aged about 6 to 95 years, were systemically healthy Caucasian individuals from Russia. Each donor gave about 11 milliliters of peripheral blood, drawn into EDTA-treated Vacutainer tubes. Ficoll-Paque density-gradient centrifugation was used to isolate PBMCs, with at least 6 million per sample. Total RNA was extracted from PBMCs with Trizol reagent, with at least 5 micrograms obtained per sample. For every donor, an aliquot of PBMCs went through flow cytometry to measure the percentages of naive CD45RAhigh/CD27high T cells. Receptors were amplified or captured by 5' RACE. Data came from an Illumina HiSeq 2500. A second PCR of about 7 to 12 cycles was performed with a sample-barcoded 5' primer and a J-beta primer mix. A unique molecular identifier was introduced onto each TCR beta cDNA molecule by a template-switch 5' adaptor carrying 12 random nucleotides. Each sample yielded at least 2.5 million CDR3-containing paired-end reads. The Mint cDNA synthesis kit, primed by a TRBC-specific oligonucleotide, was used to synthesize first-strand cDNA from all RNA. Following uracil-DNA glycosylase treatment, a first 18-cycle PCR with universal primers M1SS and BC2_uni_R was performed on all cDNA. The paper's data handling went like this. Each sample was normalized by randomly selecting 1 million high-quality reads, each carrying a distinct molecular identifier. Reads with shared molecular identifiers were discarded instead of being binned into consensus sequences. CDR3 identification, clonotype clustering and error correction used MiTCR with a Q25 quality threshold and the strictest error-elimination algorithm. A nonparametric unseen species model with Euler transformation was used to estimate a lower bound on total TCR beta diversity. TCRdb's own reprocessing of the public reads used fastp at Q25 and MiXCR and kept productive beta chains. One record per CDR3 amino acid sequence lists the most common genes and DNA. The authors' filters were not applied to this entry. The table for this sample lists about 1,500,000 distinct CDR3 sequences; approximately 28% of them were counted only once. The biggest ten clones account for around 7.7% of the sample.

Source material: blood. The rearrangement combines TRBV13 with TRBJ2-5, with TRBD2 as a weak D call on 5 bases. The TCR originated in a woman aged 25 to 39 in good health. CDR3 sequence: CASSLGRAVYNEQYF. DNA sequence: TGTGCCAGCAGCTTAGGGCGAGCGGTCTACAATGAGCAGTACTTC.